These 14 T cell receptor beta chains were all obtained from the same sample, sequenced in a study of control samples from healthy donors and cancer patients. Only in-frame clones appear in the TCRdb table, and some are missing; sequencing was by immunoSEQ multiplex PCR. The sample contains about 75,000 clones, 75% to 90% of which appear only once. Sequencing input: blood. The source is a man aged 45 to 65 in good health.

The rearrangement links TRBV19 to TRBJ2-1; TRBD1 matches at 9 bases. The germline V gene has CDR1 LNHDA and CDR2 SQIVND (reference sequence). Trimming took 5 bases from V and 8 from J; bases not matched to a gene: 10. The CDR3 loop spans 15 amino acids. CDR3 sequence (DNA): TGTGCCAGTAGTCTTTCCGGGACAGGGATAGATGAGCAGTTCTTC. It yields the protein CASSLSGTGIDEQFF.

The chain is built from TRBV7-6 and TRBJ2-6; 12 positions agree with TRBD2. Per germline, CDR1 SGHVS and CDR2 FNYEAQ. Losses at the gene ends were 2 bases for V and 4 bases for J; bases not matched to a gene: 9. This CDR3 is 19 amino acids long. In DNA form, the CDR3 reads TGTGCCAGCAGCTTAATCCCCCTAGCGGGAGGGAACGGGGCCAACGTCCTGACTTTC. Translation gives CASSLIPLAGGNGANVLTF.

The V call is TRBV18, the J call TRBJ1-4, with D tentatively TRBD1 (5 bases). CDR3 length: 16 amino acids. Germline CDR1 is KGHSH and CDR2 is LQKENI. Trimming took 5 bases from V and 5 from J, leaving 18 bases between them. CDR3 nucleotides: TGTGCCAGCTCAGCGTTTGACAGCCGGGGGAATGAAAAACTGTTTTTT. Translation gives CASSAFDSRGNEKLFF.

The genes are TRBV28 and TRBJ1-3; possible D gene TRBD1, 5 bases. This CDR3 region has 13 residues. CDR1 and CDR2 (germline): MDHEN, SYDVKM. V was trimmed by 8 bases and J by 2 bases, leaving 10 bases between them. The CDR3 DNA reads as TGTGCCAGCTCGACGGGGGCTGGAAACACCATATATTTT. It codes for CASSTGAGNTIYF.

The genes are TRBV6-6 and TRBJ2-1; no clear D gene. CDR1 is MNHNY and CDR2 is SVGAGI in the germline V gene (reference sequence). This CDR3 spans 16 amino acids. V lost 5 bases to trimming and J lost 5 bases, with 19 bases between them. As DNA, the CDR3 is TGTGCCAGCAGTAGAACGGACGGCGGCGGCCACAATGAGCAGTTCTTC. Protein sequence: CASSRTDGGGHNEQFF.

This chain uses TRBV10-2 with TRBJ2-1; D possibly matches TRBD1 or TRBD2 (6 bases each). V lost 5 bases, J lost 5 bases, and 10 bases lay in between. CDR3 length equals 13 residues. Germline CDR1 WSHSY, CDR2 SAAADI. In DNA, the CDR3 is TGCGCCAGCAGTAGGGGGGCCAACAATGAGCAGTTCTTC. This sequence encodes CASSRGANNEQFF.

The chain carries TRBV27 and TRBJ2-3, with unresolved D. This CDR3 comprises 13 residues. Trimming cost V 4 bases and J 4 bases, with 9 bases left between them. Germline assignment: CDR1 MNHEY and CDR2 SMNVEV (reference sequence). For the CDR3, the DNA is TGTGCCAGCAGTTATGGTGGCGCAGATACGCAGTATTTT. It yields the protein CASSYGGADTQYF.

J is TRBJ2-1 and V is TRBV2, with D perhaps assigned TRBD1 or TRBD2 (5 bases each). CDR1 and CDR2 from the germline V gene are SNHLY and FYNNEI. V shed 8 bases and J shed 3 bases, with 20 bases lying between them. CDR3 size: 16 residues. CDR3 nucleotides: TGTGCCAGCCACCGGGACGTAATTAACCTCTACAATGAGCAGTTCTTC. It is translated as CASHRDVINLYNEQFF.

V usage is TRBV7-2 and J usage is TRBJ2-1; 7 bases agree with TRBD2. CDR3 length equals 13 residues. The V and J ends lost 5 bases and 16 bases, in that order; junction bases with no gene match: 14. The V gene's germline CDR1 is SGHTA and CDR2 FQGNSA. CDR3: CASSATSARASFF. The DNA of the CDR3 is TGTGCCAGCAGCGCCACTAGCGCCCGAGCGAGTTTCTTC.

J is TRBJ2-7 and V is TRBV7-9, with 10 bases matching TRBD2. The V gene's germline CDR1 is SEHNR and CDR2 FQNEAQ (reference sequence). V was pared by 5 bases and J by 5 bases, with 12 bases of the junction left unmatched. This CDR3 region has 16 residues. The CDR3 sequence: CASSELLTGTSDEQYF. In DNA, the CDR3 is TGTGCCAGCAGCGAGTTACTGACCGGGACTAGCGACGAGCAGTACTTC.

The chain links TRBV10-3 to TRBJ1-2, with D uncertain. CDR1 and CDR2 (germline): ENHRY, SYGVKD. The germline V and J ends were trimmed by 0 bases and 0 bases, with 14 bases remaining between them. This CDR3 comprises 17 residues. Written as DNA, the CDR3 is TGTGCCATCAGTGAGTCGATTCAAACAGCTTCTAACTATGGCTACACCTTC. Encoded protein: CAISESIQTASNYGYTF.

The genes are TRBV30 and TRBJ1-1, with D hard to call. Germline values: CDR1 GTSNPN, CDR2 SVGIG (reference sequence). The CDR3 is 13 residues long. V was cut by 2 bases and J by 3 bases, with 10 bases left in between. DNA of the CDR3: TGTGCCTGGAGTCGGGAAATCTACACTGAAGCTTTCTTT. It is translated as CAWSREIYTEAFF.

This chain connects TRBV2 to TRBJ2-7; 12 nucleotides line up with TRBD1. From germline, CDR1 is SNHLY and CDR2 FYNNEI. CDR3 length equals 16 residues. The V gene end was trimmed by 4 bases and the J gene end by 6 bases; junction bases not matched to a gene: 10. The DNA for the CDR3 is TGTGCCAGCAGTGTGGGACAGGGGGCAATGATTCGCGAGCAGTACTTC. This sequence encodes CASSVGQGAMIREQYF.

The gene calls are TRBV11-2 and TRBJ2-7, with D possibly matching TRBD2 (6 bases). The V end was cut by 5 bases, the J end by 0 bases, with 8 bases between. Germline V gene lookup returns CDR1 SGHAT and CDR2 FQNNGV. CDR3 size: 13 residues. The CDR3 DNA is TGTGCCAGCAGCCGACTAGTCTCCTACGAGCAGTACTTC. This encodes CASSRLVSYEQYF.